This record covers a single TCR beta chain. The table lists this clonotype with many counts. No antigen is known for it. No much larger clone is present one base from it, and per-base qualities are unavailable. This record belongs to a study of T-cell memory formation after mild COVID-19 (dated by TCRdb to the early 2020s). In the study overall: TCR sequence clusters from the two donors were found to be largely donor specific. In a couple of donors, T-cell clones that expanded and contracted after mild COVID-19 were followed by sequencing TCRalpha and TCRbeta repertoires longitudinally. The cohort was made up of two young adult volunteers, one female and one male, who were previously healthy.

From the cysteine up to the phenylalanine, the CDR3 has a length of 15 residues. The sequence is cut down to CDR3 DNA, 45 bases in frame from base 1. Based on the germline V gene, the CDR1 and CDR2 sequences are SGHRS and YFSETQ. Trimming takes 0 bases off V and 3 bases off J; junction bases not matched to a gene: 4. Findings and caveats that apply to the study as a whole: Some responding clones were found in pre-infection memory, which suggests that pre-existing cross-reactive memory T cells took part in the SARS-CoV-2 response. Clones contracting from day 15 to 85 had balanced CD4/CD8 phenotypes, while a second wave expanding from day 15 to 37 was biased towards CD4+. Whether the second-wave clones peaking on day 37 were SARS-CoV-2 specific was not confirmed. The study included only two mild cases, and larger cohorts that include severe cases with pre-infection samples were judged to be necessary. Contracting CD4+ clones were located mainly in the CM and EM memory subsets, whereas CD8+ clones were found to be enriched in EMRA.

The sample was run on an Illumina NovaSeq 6000. TCRalpha and TCRbeta cDNA libraries were built by 5'RACE with constant-segment primers, adding sample barcodes and unique molecular identifiers. RNA was extracted from every sample with Trizol reagent. Amplification of the libraries took two PCR steps, and the second step added a second sample barcode plus Illumina TruSeq adapters. Sequencing of the libraries was done on an Illumina NovaSeq, producing 2 x 150 bp paired-end reads. The paper's processing steps were these. The reads were demultiplexed and collapsed into UMI-guided consensus sequences using migec v1.2.7. Using mixcr v2.1.11, the UMI consensuses were aligned to TRA and TRB V and J templates and assembled into clonotypes. Clonotypes were classified as expanded or contracted when called significant by both edgeR and NoisET, with noise models trained on biological replicates. For edgeR calls, a false discovery rate-adjusted p below 0.01 and a log2 fold-change threshold of 1 were applied. As an exploratory analysis of dynamics, PCA with hierarchical clustering was applied to max-normalized trajectories of the 1000 most abundant clonotypes. Separately sequenced CD4+ and CD8+ repertoires were used to assign a CD4 or CD8 phenotype to each responding clone. The raw public reads went through TCRdb reprocessing: fastp at Q25, MiXCR clone calling, in-frame beta chains kept. Rows with one shared CDR3 protein collapse into an entry with the most common genes and DNA. The V and J calls shown here were made by TCRdb, not taken from the authors' results. For this sample there are 380,000 or so distinct CDR3 sequences; around 13% appear just once. The ten largest account for around a fifth of the sample.

Ficoll-Paque density gradient centrifugation was the method used to isolate PBMCs. The sequence came from a man between 18 and 35 years old who had mild COVID-19 (a few samples of this study predate the infection). The sample titles of this study are shuffled in the database, so cell type and time point are left out; the donor was told from shared clones. The chain joins TRBV5-1 to TRBJ1-1; 8 nucleotides in the junction match TRBD1. The sequenced material came from PBMCs or a T cell subset sorted from them (not recorded which). The CDR3 in this case is CASSLAGGEDTEAFF. The nucleotide sequence reads as follows: TGCGCCAGCAGCTTGGCAGGGGGCGAGGACACTGAAGCTTTCTTT. The CDR3, completed at both ends by the reference TRBV5-1 and TRBJ1-1 genes, gives the full variable domain KAGVTQTPRYLIKTRGQQVTLSCSPISGHRSVSWYQQTPGQGLQFLFEYFSETQRNKGNFPGRFSGRQFSNSRSEMNVSTLELGDSALYLCASSLAGGEDTEAFFGQGTRLTVV.